This T cell receptor (beta chain) was documented in a study of beta chain features in type 1 diabetes. From germline, CDR1 is LNHNV and CDR2 YYDKDF (reference sequence). V trimming: 3 bases; J trimming: 5 bases; junction bases outside the gene matches: 9. This CDR3 contains 15 residues. Sequenced material consisted of expressed TCRB transcripts (all of the isolated RNA was reverse transcribed). TCRdb keeps only in-frame clones here, not all; method: immunoSEQ multiplex PCR. The table lists hundreds of thousands of clones, 8% to 13% of them singletons. The source material was naive CD4+ T cells from blood. The gene calls are TRBV15 and TRBJ1-1, with 7 bases that match TRBD1. The receptor was derived from a woman under 40 in good health. Here the CDR3 reads CATSSTQGWLTEAFF. The CDR3, as DNA: TGTGCCACCAGCAGCACACAGGGGTGGTTAACTGAAGCTTTCTTT. Supplemented by reference TRBV15 and TRBJ1-1, the full variable domain reads DAMVIQNPRYQVTQFGKPVTLSCSQTLNHNVMYWYQQKSSQAPKLLFHYYDKDFNNEADTPDNFQSRRPNTSFCFLDIRSPGLGDTAMYLCATSSTQGWLTEAFFGQGTRLTVV.